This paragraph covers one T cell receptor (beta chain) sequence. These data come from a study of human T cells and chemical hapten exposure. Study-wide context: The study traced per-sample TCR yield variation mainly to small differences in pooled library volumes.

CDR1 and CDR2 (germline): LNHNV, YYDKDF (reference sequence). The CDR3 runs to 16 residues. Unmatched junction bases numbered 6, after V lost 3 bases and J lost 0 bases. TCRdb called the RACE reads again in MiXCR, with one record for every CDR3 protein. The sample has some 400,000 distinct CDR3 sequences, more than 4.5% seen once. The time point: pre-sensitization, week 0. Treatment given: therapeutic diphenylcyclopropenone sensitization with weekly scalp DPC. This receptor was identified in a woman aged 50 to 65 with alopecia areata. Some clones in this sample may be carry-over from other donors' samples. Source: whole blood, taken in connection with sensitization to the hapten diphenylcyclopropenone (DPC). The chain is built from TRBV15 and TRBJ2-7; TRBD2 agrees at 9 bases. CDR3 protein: CATSSHGLASSYEQYF. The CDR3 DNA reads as TGTGCCACCAGCAGCCACGGACTAGCGAGCTCCTACGAGCAGTACTTC. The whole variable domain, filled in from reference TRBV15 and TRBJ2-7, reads DAMVIQNPRYQVTQFGKPVTLSCSQTLNHNVMYWYQQKSSQAPKLLFHYYDKDFNNEADTPDNFQSRRPNTSFCFLDIRSPGLGDTAMYLCATSSHGLASSYEQYFGPGTRLTVT.